This TCR beta chain was recovered during a study of T cell responses to AZD1222 COVID-19 vaccine. This clone occurred once. Its antigen remains unknown. The table came from immunoSEQ multiplex PCR; TCRdb's copy has only in-frame clones and leaves some out. This sample has tens of thousands of clones; roughly 90% occur once, and the top ten carry approximately 8.1%. General observations from the study: Clonal diversity was possibly underestimated, and white British individuals and females predominated among donors. Repertoire samples came only from after the peak T cell response.

With 0 bases removed from V and 4 bases from J, the gap between germline ends came to 10 bases. The germline V gene has CDR1 SGHRS and CDR2 YFSETQ. This CDR3 contains 14 residues. This chain connects TRBV5-1 to TRBJ2-5; D is ambiguous. The specimen comprised peripheral blood, sampled 28 days after the second AZD1222 dose. The origin of this receptor is an adult who received the AZD1222 COVID-19 vaccine. CDR3 residues: CASSLESPLETQYF. Here the CDR3 DNA reads TGCGCCAGCAGCTTGGAGAGCCCGCTAGAGACCCAGTACTTC.